The 20 T cell receptor beta chains given below trace back to one sample, sequenced in a study of blood T cell repertoires in COVID-19. Produced via immunoSEQ multiplex PCR; TCRdb's table is partial and in-frame only. Of around 45,000 clones detected, 91% appear once; the ten largest clones hold around 6.5%. The sample was peripheral blood. The receptors originated from a man in his 70s with active COVID-19.

The chain is built from TRBV1 and TRBJ2-3; the D call TRBD2 from the table was never checked on the DNA. TRBV1 represents a pseudogene. This CDR3 region has 14 residues. This CDR3 is CTSRPGTAPDTQYF. The CDR3 DNA is TGCACCAGCAGGCCTGGGACTGCCCCAGATACGCAGTATTTT.

This clone was recorded only once. The chain has TRBV2 and TRBJ2-7, with 9 nucleotides matching TRBD1. This CDR3 is built from 11 residues. Germline CDR1 reads SNHLY; CDR2 reads FYNNEI. Trimming cost V 8 bases and J 5 bases; bases outside gene matches: 1. In DNA, the CDR3 is TGTGCCAGCGGGGACAGGGACGAGCAGTACTTC. Its translation is CASGDRDEQYF.

V is TRBV3-1 (or the pseudogene TRBV3-2) and J is TRBJ2-3; 7 bases are a match to TRBD1. The junction had 3 bases not matched to a gene; V was cut back by 3 bases and J by 6 bases. Germline V gene data show CDR1 as LGHDT and CDR2 as YNNKEL (reference sequence). The CDR3 covers 13 residues. CDR3 in amino acids: CASSQLTGDTQYF. CDR3 in DNA: TGTGCCAGCAGCCAGTTGACAGGGGATACGCAGTATTTT.

V usage is TRBV6-5 and J usage is TRBJ2-5, with D perhaps matching TRBD1 (6 bases). Trimming took 6 bases from V and 2 from J, leaving 13 bases between them. The germline V gene encodes CDR1 MNHEY and CDR2 SVGAGI. The length of the CDR3 is 14 residues. CDR3 protein: CASRIGTLQETQYF. CDR3 DNA: TGTGCCAGCAGGATCGGGACACTACAAGAGACCCAGTACTTC.

This clone was observed once. This sequence joins TRBV5-6 and TRBJ2-5; TRBD2 matches at 13 bases. Losses at the gene ends were 0 bases for V and 0 bases for J; bases not matched to a gene: 2. This CDR3 contains 17 residues. CDR1 and CDR2 from the germline V gene are SGHDT and YYEEEE. CDR3 DNA: TGTGCCAGCAGCTTGGAGACTAGCGGGGGGTACCAAGAGACCCAGTACTTC. Translating gives CASSLETSGGYQETQYF. Together with reference TRBV5-6 and TRBJ2-5, the CDR3 gives the full variable domain: DAGVTQSPTHLIKTRGQQVTLRCSPKSGHDTVSWYQQALGQGPQFIFQYYEEEERQRGNFPDRFSGHQFPNYSSELNVNALLLGDSALYLCASSLETSGGYQETQYFGPGTRLLVL.

The CDR3 sequence: CASSSRGGDSPLHF. The CDR3, as DNA: TGTGCCAGCAGCTCCCGGGGAGGGGATTCACCCCTCCACTTT. The chain combines TRBV5-8 with TRBJ1-6, with D maybe TRBD1 (5 bases). The germline V gene has CDR1 SGHTS and CDR2 YDEGEE. Trimming removed 3 bases from V and 8 bases from J, with 12 bases in between. CDR3 length equals 14 residues.

On this clone: The junction does not match germline at one end; this may be a read error. The rearrangement uses TRBV12-3 or TRBV12-4 and TRBJ2-2; 11 bases map to TRBD2. The CDR3 is made up of 13 amino acids. Here the CDR3 reads CVTGLAAGGELFF. The CDR3 DNA sequence: TGCGTCACGGGACTAGCGGCGGGGGGGGAGCTGTTTTTT.

A few counts support this clone. The rearrangement links TRBV30 to TRBJ1-6, with 9 bases matching TRBD1. The V and J ends lost 4 bases and 13 bases, in that order; junction bases with no gene match: 8. The V gene's germline CDR1 is GTSNPN and CDR2 SVGIG (reference sequence). The CDR3 contains 13 residues. In DNA form, the CDR3 reads TGTGCCTGGAACCAACAGGGGGCAGGGCCCCTCCACTTT. It is translated as CAWNQQGAGPLHF.

The V call is TRBV4-2, the J call TRBJ2-5, with TRBD2 matching over 7 bases. J was trimmed by 5 bases and V by 0 bases; bases with no gene match: 6. Germline CDR1 LGHNA, CDR2 YNFKEQ. This CDR3 has 15 amino acids. The CDR3 DNA is TGTGCCAGCAGCCAAGATCGTCGGGGAGGGGAGACCCAGTACTTC. It yields the protein CASSQDRRGGETQYF.

V is TRBV5-1 and J is TRBJ2-7; 7 positions agree with TRBD1. CDR3 length: 14 residues. V dropped 3 bases and J dropped 0; count of bases not matched to a gene: 3. CDR1 and CDR2 (germline): SGHRS, YFSETQ. CDR3 DNA sequence: TGCGCCAGCAGCTCAAGGGACAGCTCCTACGAGCAGTACTTC. It encodes CASSSRDSSYEQYF.

V gene TRBV30 combines with J gene TRBJ2-2, with D unresolved. V was cut by 8 bases and J by 1 base, with 11 bases left in between. The CDR3 has 13 amino acids. CDR1 is GTSNPN, CDR2 SVGIG, per germline (reference sequence). The chain's CDR3 is CAHRPRNTGELFF. In nucleotides, the CDR3 is TGTGCCCACCGTCCGAGGAACACCGGGGAGCTGTTTTTT.

V and J are TRBV5-1 and TRBJ2-5, with 11 bases fitting TRBD2. Germline CDR1 reads SGHRS; CDR2 reads YFSETQ. The CDR3 contains 15 residues. The J segment lost 1 base and the V segment lost 4 bases, leaving 3 bases of the junction unmatched. The CDR3 region has the DNA TGCGCCAGCAGCCGCGGGACTAGCGGCCAAGAGACCCAGTACTTC. This gives the protein CASSRGTSGQETQYF.

A single count supports this clone. The chain joins TRBV30 to TRBJ1-4; TRBD1 matches 7 bases. With 1 base clipped from V and 3 bases from J, the junction kept 8 bases outside the gene matches. The CDR3 has 16 amino acids. Germline V gene lookup returns CDR1 GTSNPN and CDR2 SVGIG (reference sequence). In DNA form, the CDR3 reads TGTGCCTGGAGTGCGGCCAGGGGGAATTCTAATGAAAAACTGTTTTTT. This gives the protein CAWSAARGNSNEKLFF.

This clone has a single count. J is TRBJ2-1 and V is TRBV3-1 (or the pseudogene TRBV3-2); 9 bases map to TRBD1. V gave up 4 bases and J gave up 7 bases; unmatched junction bases: 14. This CDR3 is 17 amino acids long. CDR1 is LGHDT and CDR2 is YNNKEL in the germline V gene (reference sequence). The CDR3 sequence is CASSRGRVGTGRNEQFF. CDR3 bases: TGTGCCAGCAGCCGGGGCCGTGTGGGGACAGGGAGGAATGAGCAGTTCTTC.

This clone was seen a single time. This chain joins TRBV6-4 and TRBJ1-1; D is ambiguous. The germline V and J ends were trimmed by 4 bases and 2 bases, with 11 bases remaining between them. In germline, CDR1 is MRHNA, CDR2 SNTAGT. CDR3 length: 14 amino acids. CDR3 amino acids: CASSAHGENTEAFF. DNA of the CDR3: TGTGCCAGCAGTGCCCACGGGGAAAACACTGAAGCTTTCTTT.

The chain employs TRBV3-1 (or the pseudogene TRBV3-2) and TRBJ2-5, with 10 bases matching TRBD2. The V gene's germline CDR1 is LGHDT and CDR2 YNNKEL (reference sequence). CDR3 length: 15 amino acids. The V segment lost 3 bases and the J segment 5 bases; nucleotides outside the gene matches: 6. The CDR3 region is CASSHGTSVGETQYF. The CDR3 bases are TGTGCCAGCAGCCATGGGACTAGCGTAGGGGAGACCCAGTACTTC.

J is TRBJ1-4 and V is TRBV4-1; tentative D call: TRBD1 (5 bases). CDR1 MGHRA and CDR2 YSYEKL come from the germline V gene. CDR3 length equals 13 residues. V gave up 2 bases and J gave up 10 bases, with 11 bases separating them. Here the CDR3 DNA reads TGCGCCAGCAGCCAATTTGGGGCGGCAAAACTGTTTTTT. Translated, it gives CASSQFGAAKLFF.

The gene calls are TRBV7-9 and TRBJ1-2, with a possible D match to TRBD1 (6 bases). In germline, CDR1 is SEHNR, CDR2 FQNEAQ (reference sequence). Trimming shortened V by 3 bases and J by 6 bases, and 14 bases separated the two germline ends. There are 14 residues in the CDR3. CDR3 sequence: CASSLDRGANGYTF. The CDR3 DNA reads TGTGCCAGCAGCTTGGATCGGGGGGCCAATGGCTACACCTTC.

The chain employs TRBV9 and TRBJ2-2; 10 bases align to TRBD2. The CDR3 has 17 amino acids. V lost 1 base to trimming and J lost 2 bases; unmatched junction nucleotides: 5. The germline V gene encodes CDR1 SGDLS and CDR2 YYNGEE. CDR3 DNA sequence: TGTGCCAGCAGCGTACTTAGCGGGGGGAGAAACACCGGGGAGCTGTTTTTT. Translated, it gives CASSVLSGGRNTGELFF.

This chain joins TRBV5-5 and TRBJ1-5, with 7 bases that match TRBD1. Germline CDR1 and CDR2: SGHKS and YYEKEE (reference sequence). There are 13 residues in the CDR3. The V gene end was trimmed by 3 bases and the J gene end by 5 bases; junction bases not matched to a gene: 2. CDR3 DNA sequence: TGTGCCAGCAGCTCACAGGGGTATCAGCCCCAGCATTTT. This sequence encodes CASSSQGYQPQHF. The complete variable domain, with remaining parts taken from reference TRBV5-5 and TRBJ1-5, reads DAGVTQSPTHLIKTRGQQVTLRCSPISGHKSVSWYQQVLGQGPQFIFQYYEKEERGRGNFPDRFSARQFPNYSSELNVNALLLGDSALYLCASSSQGYQPQHFGDGTRLSIL.